The T cell receptor beta chain described here comes from a study of esophageal squamous cell carcinoma tumors (dated by TCRdb to the early 2020s). At the level of the whole study: Patients were split into immuno relation high and low groups by principal component analysis with K-means clustering of immunohistochemical T-cell and checkpoint marker values. The approximately 9 cases yielded approximately 1.6 million total TCRalpha reads and approximately 1.3 million total TCRbeta reads, and around 29,000 and 37,000 of those reads, respectively, were unique. The study was designed to assess TCR repertoire diversity and shared TCR repertoires of T cells within the tumor environment of esophageal squamous cell carcinoma. A wider cohort of roughly 54 surgically treated esophageal squamous cell carcinoma patients in Japan was included, comprising 21 high and some 30 low immuno relation cases. TCR sequencing was performed on ten or so patients, consisting of five randomly selected high immuno relation cases and five background-matched low immuno relation cases.

Overall results and qualifications from the work: Around 27 TRAV|TRAJ and about two dozen TRBV|TRBJ combinations appeared shared among high immuno relation cases, including TRAV13-1|TRAJ22 and TRBV7-9|TRBJ2-7. Of the 10 cases, three showed one dominant TCRalpha VJ recombination along with apparently reduced TCRalpha diversity. Shared V|J recombination candidates may have been selected by chance because variation in the TCRalphabeta repertoire was large. TCR repertoire analysis included only a few cases, and CDR3 clonotype-level investigation was not performed. Since the TCRalpha and TCRbeta chains were sequenced separately, neither the chain pairing nor the recognized antigens could be determined. The high immuno relation group had higher significant repertoire counts, although the two groups did not differ in total TCR repertoire counts.

The germline V gene encodes CDR1 MNHEY and CDR2 SVGEGT. There are 16 amino acids in the CDR3, from cysteine to phenylalanine inclusive. The entry retains the CDR3 DNA only, 48 bases that are in frame from base 1. Details on this clonotype: Its cognate antigen has yet to be identified. A much larger clone differs from this one at a single base, so this may be a read error.

Anyone who had received neoadjuvant chemotherapy or who was missing clinical information was not enrolled. All of the TCR-sequenced cases shown were male, and each had a subtotal esophagectomy with 2- or 3-field lymphadenectomy. A Qiagen AllPrep kit was used to extract RNA from bulk tumor tissue sections, and T cells were not sorted. Until RNA extraction, small sections of surgically resected tumor tissue were kept in RNAlater reagent at -80 degrees C. The method behind the library was 5' RACE. The PCR step used KAPA HiFi along with constant-region primers for TCRalpha or TCRbeta and a P20EA primer, and a nested second PCR with CA2 or CB2 followed. TCR genes were amplified by unbiased adaptor ligation RT-PCR, with reverse transcription by Superscript III and a polyT18-containing BSL-18E primer. Following second-strand synthesis and blunting, the P10EA/P20EA adaptor was ligated to the 5' end of the cDNA, and NotI digestion was then performed. Both the first and second PCRs consisted of 15 to 25 cycles of 98 degrees C for 20 s, 65 degrees C for 30 s and 72 degrees C for 1 min. The Nextera XT Index kit v2 Set A was used to index the amplicons, which were then pooled in equimolar amounts and quantified with a Qubit 2.0 Fluorometer. For sequencing, the Illumina MiSeq platform generated 2x300 bp paired-end reads. The source study handled its data this way. Using Repertoire Genesis software ver.1.0, reads were assigned to V and J genes based on the highest identity to IMGT reference sequences. CDR3 was defined as the region from Cys104 to Phe118 plus Gly119 and was translated, and unique sequence reads were defined as those with distinct V, J and CDR3 amino acids. Shared V|J combinations were selected when significance was reached in both a Fisher's exact test in edgeR and a Mann Whitney U test. After singletons were removed and 500 repertoire combinations were bootstrapped, the repertoire dissimilarity index was calculated using the R rdi package. TCRdb passed the public sequencing reads through fastp at Q25 and MiXCR, retaining productive beta sequences. Rows merge per CDR3 protein into single entries with the most common DNA and genes. These V and J calls derive from TCRdb rather than the authors' analysis. The sample table records about 5,400 distinct CDR3 sequences; 20% to 25% of these occur just once. 31% of the sample goes to the ten largest clones.

The V and J segments used are TRBV6-2 or TRBV6-3 and TRBJ1-2, and perhaps TRBD1 as D gene, on 6 matching bases. The sequence derives from a man aged 50 to 80 with esophageal squamous cell carcinoma. What was sequenced was tumor tissue. The nucleotide sequence is given as TGTGCCAGCAGTTACTCCCCGTTCCAGGGGTCCTATGGCGACACCTTC. Its product reads: CASSYSPFQGSYGDTF.